The present TCR beta chain was sequenced within a study of cytomegalovirus exposure and HLA in healthy donors (dated by TCRdb to 2016 to 2017). Some background on the complete study: In an earlier analysis of roughly 590 of the donors, approximately 300 Gb of sequence data and 90 million to 120 million unique TCR beta sequences from 150 million to 200 million T cells were reported. To decide whether each TCR beta V gene segment behaved as functional or pseudogenic, an earlier analysis of 587 of the donors relied on high-throughput TCR beta sequencing. Class I and class II HLA loci were covered by the typing at four-digit resolution. Across approximately 400 genotyped donors of the cohort, an average of about 200,000 unique TCR beta nucleotide sequences per donor were sequenced, and roughly 17% of those sequences were non-productive. Every repertoire in the discovery cohort had been generated on one and the same sequencing platform. Alongside the repertoire data, information on donor age, sex, ethnicity and CMV serostatus was compiled. A later analysis re-examined previously published TCR beta repertoires from 500 to 700 donors and added high-resolution HLA genotyping to investigate patterns of TCR occurrence. The study profiled the T cell repertoires of around 700 subjects by immunosequencing and related them to cytomegalovirus serostatus. The number of typed donors differed by locus: about 620-640 for A, B, C, DRB1 and DQB1; some 540 for DQA1; approximately 600 for DPA1; and some 430 for DPB1. Among the roughly 370 genotyped donors, approximately 77% belonged to the genetic ancestry cluster associated with self-reported Caucasian donors. Besides the first cohort of around 700 subjects, a separate validation cohort made up of 95 to 150 different subjects was used. Rather than drawing on any new phenotypic data, the later analysis identified candidate immune exposures from TCR beta sequences and the way those sequences occurred across donors. About 5 DR-DQ haplotypes were handled as single units for association and clustering, since linkage in the cohort was strong. An early release that covered fewer than 750 HLA-typed donors contained approximately 300 gigabases of sequencing data and about 84 million unique TCR sequences. The study was designed to test whether signatures of past pathogen exposure could be identified by cataloging public T cell receptors. To predict cytomegalovirus infection status, the study brought together high-throughput TCR immunosequencing, statistical association of individual TCRs with disease status, and machine learning. Genome-wide SNP genotypes for about 65% of the roughly 670 donors were used in a later genetic analysis, which treated that subset as a discovery cohort. Overall study outcomes, separate from this receptor: The classifier was reported to diagnose cytomegalovirus status with high specificity and sensitivity in both the original and validation cohorts. Because HLA typing was missing for some donors at each locus, association tests included only the typed subset. A further reported finding was that TCR beta sequences accurately predicted the HLA-A and HLA-B alleles for most subjects in the first cohort. An earlier analysis of approximately 570 of the donors showed that most TCR beta V segments appeared in productive rearrangements either about 87% or about 30% of the time, which broadly matched IMGT annotations. A later genetic analysis associated a missense DCLRE1C variant with V-gene and J-gene trimming of TCR beta chains, and an independent cohort replicated the association. In a later analysis, several top co-occurrence clusters were reported to appear linked to parvovirus B19, influenza, CMV and Epstein-Barr virus. Correlated functional status among segregating V segments might be attributable to linkage disequilibrium, but an unknown experimental factor could not be ruled out. According to a later genetic analysis, donors in an Asian-associated ancestry cluster had fewer N-insertions in productive TCRs than the approximately 670-donor mean. A later analysis found that most CMV-associated TCR beta chains appeared HLA-restricted, with HLA associations seemingly driven largely by CMV exposure. According to the authors, the approach could potentially be generalized to other disease states and immunological phenotypes. Most TCR sequences were seen in very few donors, while some public TCRs were found in many individuals. CMV serostatus was the only immune exposure information available for the cohort. The study gave a list of over 150 TCR beta chains associated with cytomegalovirus. A few of the identified cytomegalovirus-associated TCR beta chains were confirmed in vitro to be specific for cytomegalovirus antigens. Compared with equally common non-associated chains, HLA-associated TCR beta chains in a later analysis were more clonally expanded and had lower generation probabilities. According to a later analysis, TCR association rates differed among HLA loci, with DRB1 alleles showing the most associated TCRs and HLA-C alleles showing the fewest. Some IMGT-functional V segments, including TRBV6-2 and TRBV6-3, could not be distinguished by the 87-base-pair reads and were therefore excluded. Because counts were too low, about 17 rarely observed V segments, including chromosome 9 orphons, were excluded from the earlier analysis of about 500 of the donors. A group of highly shared sequence variants was considered likely to be a technical artifact of the sequencing pipeline. Assigning TCR associations to individual alleles was difficult when HLA alleles, especially DR and DQ, strongly co-occurred. In this cohort, only TCR beta chains were sequenced, and detectable features were limited by the absence of alpha or paired-chain data. Presence/absence analyses assumed roughly uniform sequencing depth across donors, an assumption that may not hold. Specific HLA alleles were associated with around 18,000 TCR beta sequences at a false discovery rate of 0.05 in a later analysis.

The protocol used for the library was the immunoSEQ multiplex PCR assay. The multiplex PCR relied on a mix of 60 forward primers for TCR Vbeta segments and 13 reverse primers for TCR Jbeta segments. Amplification of the CDR3 region of rearranged TCR beta genes was performed with a multiplex PCR assay on genomic DNA. Amplified TCR beta libraries were sequenced as 87-base-pair reads on the Illumina HiSeq System. Per the authors' processing: Across the 700 or so repertoires, a later analysis counted tens of millions of unique TCR beta chains, 9 million to 14 million of which were shared by at least two donors. Raw reads were error-corrected and collapsed into unique sequences by a nearest-neighbor algorithm in which closely related sequences were merged to remove PCR and sequencing errors. To assign V, D and J gene segments, CDR3 sequences were aligned to IMGT reference sequences. For a sequence to be retained, a match of at least six nucleotides to both a V gene segment and a J gene segment was required. Rearrangements were classified as productive when the CDR3 lacked stop codons and remained in frame with V and J, and all other rearrangements were classified as non-productive. Following IMGT convention, CDR3 was defined as the stretch from the second conserved V-encoded cysteine up to the conserved J-encoded phenylalanine. Sequences without an unambiguous match to a single V gene segment were excluded from the earlier analysis of almost 600 of the donors. In an earlier analysis of some 590 of the donors, a V segment was called functional when productive rearrangements were above 56.7%, and segregating when the standard deviation between donors exceeded 5%. A statistical classification framework was built to diagnose cytomegalovirus status from the catalog of TCR beta chain sequences. In a later analysis, TCR nucleotide sequences were compared against IMGT/GENE-DB human TR gene sequences so that V and J genes could be assigned. A later analysis assigned CDR3 sequences and most-parsimonious VDJ recombination scenarios with the TCRdist pipeline. In a later analysis, every TCR beta chain was defined by the combination of its CDR3 amino acid sequence and its V-gene family, and reads without a unique V-gene family were dropped. To address suspected cross-contamination and a sequencing artifact, a later analysis removed approximately 600 highly shared, low-generation-probability nucleotide sequences. In a later analysis, a clonal expansion index for each public chain was calculated from normalized within-repertoire ranks of inferred template counts. Generation probabilities in a later analysis came from a VDJ recombination model fitted to out-of-frame rearrangements, and those results were checked against IGoR. In a later analysis, hypergeometric tests were used to score TCR-TCR, TCR-HLA and TCR-CMV co-occurrence, with a repertoire-size bias correction applied to TCR pairs. False discovery rates were estimated in a later analysis by permuting HLA or CMV assignments 20 times. In a later analysis, co-occurring TCRs were grouped with DBSCAN, and TCRdist sequence similarity was added when clustering was performed within HLA-allele-positive subsets. Repertoires with fewer than 30,000 or more than 120,000 public chains, plus five repertoires with anomalous nucleotide sharing, were excluded from co-occurrence clustering. TCRdb obtained this table from immuneACCESS and retained in-frame rearrangements with V and J assigned. These tables miss some clones; where compared with another copy, unresolved V genes account for less than half of the shortfall, and the remainder is unexplained. V, J and clone size reflect that table, while D and trimming were determined from the DNA. This sample gives about 200,000 clones in total; roughly 80% of them show up just once. Of the sample, around 2.8% falls within the top ten clones.

The CDR3, from cysteine to phenylalanine, totals 15 residues. Only the CDR3 DNA stays, 45 bases, in frame from base 1. Looking up the germline V gene (reference sequence) yields CDR1 PRHDT and CDR2 FYEKMQ. The V end loses 3 bases and the J end loses 1 base, and a stretch of 9 bases separates them. This clone has a handful of counts. What this receptor recognizes is not known. Base quality data are lacking; no much larger clone is found one base away. The cohort comprised hundreds of healthy bone marrow donors. At the time of sampling, every cohort member was nominally healthy, though immune exposures that went unrecorded were likely present. The donor tested CMV seronegative, placing the donor among the roughly 350 seronegative members of the cohort. A peripheral blood sample was collected from each donor, and TCR beta sequencing was performed on peripheral blood mononuclear cells. The Qiagen DNeasy Blood Extraction Kit was used to extract genomic DNA from the blood cell samples.

This receptor was identified in a man aged 30-40 years in good health and CMV-seronegative. The sequencing input was PBMCs. This receptor chain uses TRBV13 and TRBJ1-4, with the D gene not confidently named. The CDR3 protein: CASSFYSRTNEKLFF. The sequence in DNA is TGTGCCAGCAGCTTTTACAGTAGAACTAATGAAAAACTGTTTTTT.